Sequencing of this TCR beta chain was carried out in a study of blood T cell repertoires in COVID-19. Background on the study: The analysed material was cDNA or gDNA that came from T cells, B-cell-depleted T cells, or PBMCs.

Germline-derived CDR1 and CDR2 are SSHAT and FNYEAQ (reference sequence). CDR3 length: 15 amino acids. TCRdb's table, derived via immunoSEQ multiplex PCR, lists solely in-frame clones and lacks some. The sample holds 150,000 to 200,000 clones; 87% are singletons and the top ten take 10% to 13%. Comment on this clone: One junction end disagrees with the germline gene, perhaps due to a read error.

Seattle-derived patients entered the study during active infection and were followed longitudinally. The sample consisted of peripheral blood. The gene calls are TRBV7-7 and TRBJ2-7, with D perhaps matching TRBD1 (5 bases). The receptor's source is a woman in her seventies with COVID-19, enrolled during active disease. CDR3 sequence (DNA): TGTGCTAGCAGCTTGGGGCAGGGCGACTGGGACGAGCAGTACTTC. Translation: CASSLGQGDWDEQYF.